This TCR beta chain appears in the sequencing data of a study of OX40 agonist ivuxolimab in advanced cancers. CDR3 length equals 15 residues. Trimming shortened V by 2 bases and J by 0 bases, and 13 bases separated the two germline ends. CDR1 is GTSNPN and CDR2 is SVGIG in the germline V gene (reference sequence). The protocol was immunoSEQ multiplex PCR, while the TCRdb copy is restricted to in-frame clones and leaves out a portion. The table lists around 130,000 clones, 90% to 95% of them singletons. The specimen comprised CD4+ or CD8+ T cells sorted from blood, sampled in a trial of the OX40 agonist ivuxolimab. This sequence was found in an adult with an advanced solid tumor such as melanoma, head and neck, liver or kidney cancer. The V gene is TRBV30, the J gene TRBJ1-1; a weak D match, TRBD1 (6 bases). The CDR3 is CAWSMWGRMNTEAFF. The CDR3 bases are TGTGCCTGGAGTATGTGGGGGCGTATGAACACTGAAGCTTTCTTT.